This record looks at one T cell receptor beta chain sequence and its context. What antigen it recognizes has not been identified. Per-nucleotide qualities are absent, and no much larger clonotype sits a single base away. This specimen belongs to a study of T cell responses to AZD1222 COVID-19 vaccine (dated by TCRdb to about 2021). Regarding the research as a whole: TCR sequencing covered 233 trial participants: 200 to 220 given two doses of AZD1222 and 26 given two doses of MenACWY control vaccine. Trial participants were enrolled by age into 18-55, 56-69 and 70-plus year subgroups, with roughly 160, 29 and 62 TCR-sequenced participants respectively.

The CDR3 regions of human TCRbeta chains were analyzed by immunosequencing. Per the original workflow: Repertoire TCRs were checked for matches against a reference library of SARS-CoV-2-specific TCRs that had been generated using the MIRA antigen-specificity platform. Breadth was defined as the fraction of unique TCRs that were SARS-CoV-2-associated. Depth was defined as the fraction of total T cells that were SARS-CoV-2-associated. Using the MIRA data, each spike-specific TCR was mapped to the spike region that the TCR reacts to and placed in a CD4 or CD8 class. Log10-transformed breadth and depth values were compared by one-way ANOVA with Sidak's multiple comparisons tests. As stored in TCRdb, this immuneACCESS dataset retains in-frame rearrangements with V and J assigned. A fraction of the clones does not appear; measured against another copy, unresolved V genes explain less than half of the discrepancy, and the remainder lacks a known reason. V and J calls and clone size are those listed in that table; D and trimming were worked out from the DNA. In this sample the table shows nearly 200,000 clones, 93% of which occur a single time. The top ten hold 0.95% to 1.1% of the sample.

For this chain, trimming is 11 bases at the V end and 6 bases at the J end, and the number of junction bases without a gene match is 3. CDR1 KGHSH and CDR2 LQKENI are derived from the germline V gene. From its cysteine to its phenylalanine, the CDR3 spans 11 amino acids. Of all the DNA, just the CDR3 is kept, 33 bases in frame from base 1. The investigation overall reported the following: After two AZD1222 doses, both the breadth and the depth of spike-specific TCRs were significantly higher than at day 0 and than in MenACWY recipients. CD4 TCRs associated with the vaccine covered the entire spike protein, and the dominant responses were in regions 160-218 and 743-854. In the small 56-69-year group, the increase in depth fell short of significance, most likely because of low power. Reportedly, almost half of the unique spike-specific TCRs recognized epitopes lying outside the regions that are mutated in the B.1.351 and B.1.1.7 variants. Participants were mostly white British, with more females than males. The authors suggested clonal diversity may have been underestimated. Conclusions about previously exposed vaccinees are limited because only six or seven AZD1222 recipients were SARS-CoV-2 seropositive at baseline. Because no day 14 peak-response samples were available, repertoires were characterized only after the peak T cell response.

The sample's time point label, in plain terms: about 28 days (+/-7) after the second vaccine dose. AZD1222 recipients whose second dose came at about 4 weeks and those whose second dose came at about 12 weeks were combined into one group, since spike-specific TCR depth and breadth did not differ between the two schedules. Vaccinee samples came from UK trials COV001 and COV002, including a single-blind randomized controlled phase 2/3 trial of AZD1222 (ChAdOx1 nCoV-19) in healthy adults. For TCRbeta chain sequencing, PBMC samples from trial participants were taken at day 0 and at day 28 after the second dose.

The V and J genes are TRBV18 and TRBJ2-2, with TRBD1 matching 7 junction bases. The TCR originated in an adult who received the AZD1222 COVID-19 vaccine. Specimen: peripheral blood, collected 28 days after the second AZD1222 dose. Here the CDR3 is given as CAAGGAGELFF. The nucleotide sequence reads as follows: TGTGCCGCAGGGGGAGCCGGGGAGCTGTTTTTT.